This is a list of T cell receptor beta chains from one sample in a study of control samples from healthy donors and cancer patients. The repertoire was sequenced with immunoSEQ multiplex PCR; TCRdb's copy has only in-frame clones and lacks some. The sample includes some 66,000 clones, approximately 85% of them seen just once. The sample comprised blood. The receptors were gathered from a man aged 40-49 years in good health. Both conserved end residues are part of each CDR3. The order of the fields is V gene, J gene, clone size, D gene, CDR3 DNA, CDR3 protein. A D gene is named only where the DNA matches it firmly. A row's size may be missing; if present it is once, few, many or a size class.

V gene: TRBV7-2
J gene: TRBJ2-1
clone size: -
D gene: -
CDR3 DNA: TGTGCCAGCAGCTCTTCCACGGAGTATTACAATGAGCAGTTCTTC
CDR3 protein: CASSSSTEYYNEQFF

V gene: TRBV4-3
J gene: TRBJ1-4
clone size: -
D gene: TRBD1
CDR3 DNA: TGCGCCAGCAGCCACCGGTACAGGGGAGCTAATGAAAAACTGTTTTTT
CDR3 protein: CASSHRYRGANEKLFF

V gene: TRBV28
J gene: TRBJ1-5
clone size: -
D gene: -
CDR3 DNA: TGTGCCAGCAGTTTTTCGACAGTGCTCCTCAACCAGCCCCAGCATTTT
CDR3 protein: CASSFSTVLLNQPQHF

V gene: TRBV10-2
J gene: TRBJ1-2
clone size: -
D gene: TRBD1
CDR3 DNA: TGCGCCAGCAGCCCACAGGGGGTAGACGGCTACACCTTC
CDR3 protein: CASSPQGVDGYTF

V gene: TRBV7-3
J gene: TRBJ1-1
clone size: -
D gene: -
CDR3 DNA: TGTGCCAGCAGCCCTACAGGTCTGAACACTGAAGCTTTCTTT
CDR3 protein: CASSPTGLNTEAFF

V gene: TRBV5-1
J gene: TRBJ1-1
clone size: -
D gene: -
CDR3 DNA: TGCGCCAGCAGCTCCAAGAACACTGAAGCTTTCTTT
CDR3 protein: CASSSKNTEAFF

V gene: TRBV19
J gene: TRBJ1-1
clone size: -
D gene: -
CDR3 DNA: TGTGCCAGTATAGGCAGCCCTAACACTGAAGCTTTCTTT
CDR3 protein: CASIGSPNTEAFF

V gene: TRBV7-2
J gene: TRBJ2-3
clone size: once
D gene: TRBD2
CDR3 DNA: TGTGCCACAAGCTCAAGACTAGCGGGAGGGCGGGATACGCAGTATTTT
CDR3 protein: CATSSRLAGGRDTQYF

V gene: TRBV5-4
J gene: TRBJ2-6
clone size: -
D gene: -
CDR3 DNA: TGTGCCGCCGGAGACTGGAGCTCTGGGGCCAACGTCCTGACTTTC
CDR3 protein: CAAGDWSSGANVLTF

V gene: TRBV3-1/TRBV3-2
J gene: TRBJ1-3
clone size: -
D gene: -
CDR3 DNA: TGTGCCAGCAGCCCCTCGGTAGAAGCTGGAAACACCATATATTTT
CDR3 protein: CASSPSVEAGNTIYF

V gene: TRBV30
J gene: TRBJ2-6
clone size: -
D gene: -
CDR3 DNA: TGTGCCTGGGAATACAGGTACCTCTACGGGGCCAACGTCCTGACTTTC
CDR3 protein: CAWEYRYLYGANVLTF

V gene: TRBV15
J gene: TRBJ1-2
clone size: -
D gene: TRBD1
CDR3 DNA: TGTGCCACCAGCAGGGGGGGGACAGGGATCGCTAGTGGCTACACCTTC
CDR3 protein: CATSRGGTGIASGYTF

V gene: TRBV2
J gene: TRBJ2-3
clone size: -
D gene: -
CDR3 DNA: TGTGCCAGCAGTGACAAACTAGGCGGCACAGATACGCAGTATTTT
CDR3 protein: CASSDKLGGTDTQYF

V gene: TRBV11-2
J gene: TRBJ1-2
clone size: -
D gene: -
CDR3 DNA: TGTGCCAGCAGCACCCTTGACAGCTATGGCTACACCTTC
CDR3 protein: CASSTLDSYGYTF

V gene: TRBV15
J gene: TRBJ1-1
clone size: -
D gene: -
CDR3 DNA: TGTGCCACCAGCGGCGGGATGTTGAACACTGAAGCTTTCTTT
CDR3 protein: CATSGGMLNTEAFF

V gene: TRBV14
J gene: TRBJ2-5
clone size: -
D gene: -
CDR3 DNA: TGTGCCAGCAGTTTCATAGCGGTGTCTAGGGAGACCCAGTACTTC
CDR3 protein: CASSFIAVSRETQYF

V gene: TRBV21-1
J gene: TRBJ1-3
clone size: -
D gene: -
CDR3 DNA: TGTGCCAGCAGCAAAGGGGCGGCCGAGGACTTCTCTGGAAACACCATATATTTT
CDR3 protein: CASSKGAAEDFSGNTIYF

V gene: TRBV19
J gene: TRBJ1-5
clone size: few
D gene: TRBD1
CDR3 DNA: TGTGCCAGTAACCCAGGACAGGGCGGGTTGGAGCCCCAGCATTTT
CDR3 protein: CASNPGQGGLEPQHF

V gene: TRBV3-1/TRBV3-2
J gene: TRBJ1-3
clone size: -
D gene: -
CDR3 DNA: TGTGCCAGCAGCCATTACAGGGCGACTGGAAACACCATATATTTT
CDR3 protein: CASSHYRATGNTIYF

V gene: TRBV2
J gene: TRBJ2-7
clone size: -
D gene: -
CDR3 DNA: TGTGCCAGCAGTGGAACCAGGTCTCCCTTAGGGGAGCAGTACTTC
CDR3 protein: CASSGTRSPLGEQYF

V gene: TRBV12-3/TRBV12-4
J gene: TRBJ1-1
clone size: -
D gene: -
CDR3 DNA: TGTGCCAATTCCTATGACGAGAACACTGAAGCTTTCTTT
CDR3 protein: CANSYDENTEAFF

V gene: TRBV7-2
J gene: TRBJ2-7
clone size: few
D gene: -
CDR3 DNA: TGTGCCAGCAGCTTAGAGGGGGTCGGGTACGAGCAGTACTTC
CDR3 protein: CASSLEGVGYEQYF

V gene: TRBV19
J gene: TRBJ1-2
clone size: -
D gene: -
CDR3 DNA: TGTGCCAGTAGTAGAGCCACAGGGGGCTACACCTTC
CDR3 protein: CASSRATGGYTF

V gene: TRBV7-9
J gene: TRBJ1-3
clone size: -
D gene: -
CDR3 DNA: TGTGCCAGCCGAGGAGAGTTCTCTGGAAACACCATATATTTT
CDR3 protein: CASRGEFSGNTIYF

V gene: TRBV25-1
J gene: TRBJ1-2
clone size: -
D gene: TRBD1
CDR3 DNA: TGTGCCAGCAGTGCAGCAGGGGGGCTTTATGGCTACACCTTC
CDR3 protein: CASSAAGGLYGYTF